The 28 T cell receptor beta chains given below trace back to one sample, sequenced in a study of T-cell memory formation after mild COVID-19. TCRdb recomputed calls from the 5' RACE reads with MiXCR, one row per CDR3 protein. The sample carries approximately 500,000 distinct CDR3 sequences, around 27% recorded once. Sequencing input: PBMCs or a T cell subset sorted from them (not recorded which). The receptors derive from an adult woman who had mild COVID-19 (a few samples of this study predate the infection). Cell type and time point are not known.

The rearrangement joins TRBV20-1 to TRBJ2-7; 11 bases are shared with TRBD2. CDR1 is DFQATT and CDR2 is SNEGSKA in the germline V gene (reference sequence). V was pared by 7 bases and J by 0 bases, with 11 bases of the junction left unmatched. This CDR3 has 16 amino acids. CDR3 loop: CSVIGTSGISSYEQYF. DNA of the CDR3: TGCAGTGTTATCGGGACTAGCGGAATTAGCTCCTACGAGCAGTACTTC.

This sequence joins TRBV7-7 and TRBJ2-1; TRBD2 aligns across 9 bases. Germline V CDR1 and CDR2: SSHAT, FNYEAQ (reference sequence). This CDR3 has 16 amino acids. The DNA for the CDR3 is TGTGCTAGAAGTTTGACTAGCGGAAGCTCCTACAATGAGCAGTTCTTC. This gives the protein CARSLTSGSSYNEQFF.

This clonotype came up a few times. This sequence joins TRBV12-3 or TRBV12-4 and TRBJ1-5; TRBD1 aligns across 8 bases. The CDR3 sequence is 14 residues long. V was clipped by 5 bases and J by 7 bases; unmatched bases: 7. CDR3 in DNA: TGTGCCAGCAGTAGAGGACAGGGAAACCAGCCCCAGCATTTT. Translated: CASSRGQGNQPQHF.

The chain has TRBV7-3 and TRBJ1-2; maybe TRBD1 (5 bases). The CDR3 has 15 residues. Germline CDR1 is SGHTA and CDR2 is FQGTGA. Between the trimmed V and J ends, which lost 0 bases and 8 bases, there was a span of 16 bases. In nucleotides, the CDR3 is TGTGCCAGCAGCTTAACCGCGGGGCTCCGGGAGGGCTACACCTTC. Protein product: CASSLTAGLREGYTF.

V and J are TRBV7-2 and TRBJ1-1; D not certain. Germline V gene sequence: CDR1 SGHTA, CDR2 FQGNSA. V gave up 8 bases and J gave up 1 base, with 17 bases separating them. The length of the CDR3 is 15 residues. The CDR3 DNA reads TGTGCCAGCTCTTTGATTAAAGCAGAGAACACTGAAGCTTTCTTT. This gives the protein CASSLIKAENTEAFF.

This clonotype has just a few counts. The chain combines TRBV5-1 with TRBJ2-5, with 9 bases fitting TRBD2. The CDR3 runs 15 residues. V was clipped by 4 bases and J by 3 bases; unmatched bases: 7. Per germline, CDR1 SGHRS and CDR2 YFSETQ. The CDR3 DNA reads TGCGCCAGCAGCATCCTGACTAGCGGAAAAGAGACCCAGTACTTC. Translated: CASSILTSGKETQYF.

The chain joins TRBV12-3 or TRBV12-4 to TRBJ1-6, with 11 bases matching TRBD1. The V and J ends lost 6 bases and 9 bases, in that order; junction bases with no gene match: 7. The CDR3 consists of 15 residues. CDR3 in amino acids: CASSRTGGLSSPLHF. The CDR3 coding sequence is TGTGCCAGCAGCCGGACAGGGGGCCTTAGTTCACCCCTCCACTTT.

The table lists this clonotype with a few counts. The V and J genes are TRBV20-1 and TRBJ2-2; D perhaps matches TRBD1 (5 bases). CDR1 DFQATT and CDR2 SNEGSKA come from the germline V gene (reference sequence). Trimming took off 0 bases at V and 1 base at J, with 6 bases between the two ends. The CDR3 is made up of 14 amino acids. CDR3 coding DNA: TGCAGTGCTAGAGAGACAGAGAACACCGGGGAGCTGTTTTTT. This codes for CSARETENTGELFF.

This clonotype came up a few times. V gene TRBV6-6 combines with J gene TRBJ1-1; 10 bases fit TRBD1. The CDR3 runs to 16 residues. Germline-derived CDR1 and CDR2 are MNHNY and SVGAGI (reference sequence). V lost 0 bases and J lost 2; bases outside the gene matches: 3. CDR3 amino acids: CASSYSVTGGNTEAFF. The CDR3 coding sequence is TGTGCCAGCAGTTACTCCGTGACAGGGGGCAACACTGAAGCTTTCTTT.

The chain carries TRBV19 and TRBJ1-2, with no clear D. CDR1 is LNHDA and CDR2 is SQIVND in the germline V gene (reference sequence). The CDR3 contains 11 residues. V was shortened by 5 bases and J by 3 bases, with 4 bases between the two germline ends. CDR3 nucleotides: TGTGCCAGTAGTTCCGACTATGGCTACACCTTC. This gives the protein CASSSDYGYTF.

In its sample, this clonotype was seen a few times. This sequence joins TRBV13 and TRBJ2-7, with no clear D. There are 14 residues in the CDR3. Per germline, CDR1 PRHDT and CDR2 FYEKMQ (reference sequence). Trimming shortened V by 2 bases and J by 5 bases, and 13 bases separated the two germline ends. This CDR3 reads CASSLTTSIHEQYF. CDR3 in DNA: TGTGCCAGCAGCTTAACCACCAGTATTCACGAGCAGTACTTC.

This clonotype was recorded a few times. The chain carries TRBV7-9 and TRBJ2-5; 8 nucleotides match TRBD1. There are 15 residues in the CDR3. Germline CDR1 SEHNR, CDR2 FQNEAQ (reference sequence). V was clipped by 5 bases and J by 2 bases; unmatched bases: 7. The CDR3: CASSAWDRRQETQYF. CDR3 nucleotide sequence: TGTGCCAGCAGCGCCTGGGACAGGCGACAAGAGACCCAGTACTTC.

The J gene is TRBJ2-3, the V gene TRBV5-1; TRBD1 aligns across 11 bases. Germline loops: CDR1 SGHRS, CDR2 YFSETQ. Losses at the gene ends were 7 bases for V and 6 bases for J; bases not matched to a gene: 10. This CDR3 comprises 15 residues. This CDR3 reads CASHVGQGVLDTQYF. CDR3 in DNA: TGCGCCAGCCACGTGGGACAGGGGGTTCTGGATACGCAGTATTTT.

The chain has TRBV7-3 and TRBJ2-1, with a weak D call TRBD2 (6 bases). Trimming took off 0 bases at V and 7 bases at J, with 10 bases between the two ends. The CDR3 length is 14 residues. CDR1 is SGHTA and CDR2 is FQGTGA in the germline V gene. The CDR3 is CASSLTSGRNEQFF. CDR3 nucleotide sequence: TGTGCCAGCAGCTTAACTAGCGGACGAAATGAGCAGTTCTTC.

This clonotype occurred a few times. DNA for the CDR3: TGTGCCACCTCGGCGACGAACACCGGGGAGCTGTTTTTT. Translated: CATSATNTGELFF. The rearrangement links TRBV10-3 to TRBJ2-2; no definite D call. The CDR3 is made up of 13 amino acids. Trimming stripped 10 bases from V and 0 bases from J, with 9 bases between. Germline CDR1 is ENHRY and CDR2 is SYGVKD.

In its sample, this clonotype was seen a few times. The chain recombines TRBV3-1 with TRBJ2-7; D may match TRBD1 or TRBD2 (6 bases each). V was pared by 4 bases and J by 3 bases, with 10 bases between. The CDR3 sequence is 13 residues long. Germline assignment: CDR1 LGHDT and CDR2 YNNKEL (reference sequence). The CDR3 here is CASSPEGGYEQYF. The CDR3 bases are TGTGCCAGCAGCCCCGAGGGGGGCTACGAGCAGTACTTC.

The chain employs TRBV5-1 and TRBJ2-1; TRBD2 matches at 7 bases. Germline V gene sequence: CDR1 SGHRS, CDR2 YFSETQ. Germline trimming cut 3 bases from V and 0 bases from J; bases unmatched to any gene: 6. The length of the CDR3 is 16 residues. DNA of the CDR3: TGCGCCAGCAGCTCCTTGCGGGAGAGCTCCTACAATGAGCAGTTCTTC. Residues: CASSSLRESSYNEQFF.

The J gene is TRBJ2-3, the V gene TRBV29-1; no firm D call. The V gene's germline CDR1 is SQVTM and CDR2 ANQGSEA. This CDR3 spans 14 amino acids. The V and J ends lost 3 bases and 2 bases respectively, with 12 bases between them. CDR3 in amino acids: CSVEGTTNTDTQYF. The CDR3 DNA is TGCAGCGTTGAGGGTACCACCAACACAGATACGCAGTATTTT.

The chain couples TRBV29-1 to TRBJ1-1, with a possible D match to TRBD1 (6 bases). The germline V gene has CDR1 SQVTM and CDR2 ANQGSEA. The V end lost 4 bases, the J end lost 5 bases, and 20 bases lay between the germline ends. This CDR3 contains 15 residues. For the CDR3, the DNA is TGCAGCGTTGGCAATCCGGCAGGGGAAAGGACTGAAGCTTTCTTT. This sequence encodes CSVGNPAGERTEAFF. The full variable domain, its missing parts supplied by reference TRBV29-1 and TRBJ1-1, is SAVISQKPSRDICQRGTSLTIQCQVDSQVTMMFWYRQQPGQSLTLIATANQGSEATYESGFVIDKFPISRPNLTFSTLTVSNMSPEDSSIYLCSVGNPAGERTEAFFGQGTRLTVV.

The chain recombines TRBV12-3 or TRBV12-4 with TRBJ2-1; no clear D gene. The CDR3 extends over 13 amino acids. The ends were cut back, 6 bases at V and 5 bases at J, with 11 bases in the middle. The CDR3 coding sequence is TGTGCCAGCAGCCACCGACGAAACAATGAGCAGTTCTTC. Translation: CASSHRRNNEQFF.

J is TRBJ1-2 and V is TRBV5-4, with D possibly being TRBD1 (5 bases). The V end was cut by 4 bases, the J end by 2 bases, with 9 bases between. CDR1 and CDR2 (germline): SGHNT, YYREEE (reference sequence). The CDR3 runs to 13 residues. CDR3 sequence (DNA): TGTGCCAGCAGCGGCGGGACGAACTATGGCTACACCTTC. Amino acids: CASSGGTNYGYTF. Full variable domain (missing parts from reference TRBV5-4 and TRBJ1-2): ETGVTQSPTHLIKTRGQQVTLRCSSQSGHNTVSWYQQALGQGPQFIFQYYREEENGRGNFPPRFSGLQFPNYSSELNVNALELDDSALYLCASSGGTNYGYTFGSGTRLTVV.

This clonotype was detected a few times. V usage is TRBV12-3 or TRBV12-4 and J usage is TRBJ2-3; D perhaps matches TRBD2 (6 bases). V was pared by 5 bases and J by 4 bases, with 13 bases between. The CDR3 sequence is 14 residues long. The CDR3 sequence is CASSLGTPPDTQYF. CDR3 in DNA: TGTGCCAGCAGTCTCGGGACTCCCCCAGATACGCAGTATTTT.

This sequence joins TRBV11-2 and TRBJ2-7, with 8 bases identical to TRBD1. Germline V gene lookup returns CDR1 SGHAT and CDR2 FQNNGV. The CDR3 extends over 16 amino acids. Trimming took 5 bases from V and 2 from J; bases not matched to a gene: 11. For the CDR3, the DNA is TGTGCCAGCAGCCCAGGACAGGGCAAAGGGACCTACGAGCAGTACTTC. It is translated as CASSPGQGKGTYEQYF.

The rearrangement links TRBV18 to TRBJ2-3; 9 bases are shared with TRBD1. The germline gives CDR1 KGHSH, CDR2 LQKENI. The CDR3 has 15 residues. V was pared by 0 bases and J by 8 bases, with 6 bases of the junction left unmatched. CDR3 amino acids: CASSPPGQGGGTQYF. The CDR3 DNA is TGTGCCAGCTCACCACCGGGACAGGGTGGAGGTACGCAGTATTTT.

The chain recombines TRBV11-3 with TRBJ2-3; either TRBD1 or TRBD2 may supply D (5 bases each). The germline V gene encodes CDR1 SGHNT and CDR2 YENEEA. Trimming shortened V by 4 bases and J by 2 bases, and 13 bases separated the two germline ends. There are 15 residues in the CDR3. The CDR3 reads CASSSGRRLTDTQYF. CDR3 DNA: TGTGCCAGCAGCTCGGGACGTCGACTCACAGATACGCAGTATTTT. The full variable domain, with the rest looked up from reference TRBV11-3 and TRBJ2-3, is EAGVVQSPRYKIIEKKQPVAFWCNPISGHNTLYWYLQNLGQGPELLIRYENEEAVDDSQLPKDRFSAERLKGVDSTLKIQPAELGDSAVYLCASSSGRRLTDTQYFGPGTRLTVL.

The genes are TRBV6-2 or TRBV6-3 and TRBJ2-3; D unclear. Germline-derived CDR1 and CDR2 are MNHEY and SVGEGT. The CDR3 sequence is 14 residues long. Trimming removed 6 bases from V and 2 bases from J, with 12 bases in between. The CDR3 loop reads CASRLEGATDTQYF. CDR3 sequence (DNA): TGTGCCAGCAGACTCGAAGGAGCCACAGATACGCAGTATTTT.

The chain combines TRBV24-1 with TRBJ1-5; TRBD1 is a possible D gene (5 bases). From germline, CDR1 is KGHDR and CDR2 SFDVKD. The V end lost 4 bases, the J end lost 1 base, and 10 bases lay between the germline ends. This CDR3 comprises 15 residues. The CDR3 loop reads CATSEFRVSNQPQHF. The CDR3 DNA reads as TGTGCCACCAGTGAGTTCAGGGTCAGCAATCAGCCCCAGCATTTT.

This clonotype has ten or more counts. The rearrangement links TRBV7-2 to TRBJ2-1; TRBD2 aligns across 7 bases. Trimming at V came to 5 bases and at J to 4 bases, leaving 11 bases not matched to a gene. The germline gives CDR1 SGHTA, CDR2 FQGNSA. The CDR3 covers 16 residues. CDR3 in amino acids: CASSRRDYLTYNEQFF. The CDR3 DNA follows: TGTGCCAGCAGCCGTAGGGACTACCTCACATACAATGAGCAGTTCTTC.